These 28 T cell receptor beta chains were sequenced from one sample in a study of blood T cells in healthy people across ages. A second roughly 6 to 11 cycle PCR used barcoded and J-beta primers. One entry per CDR3 protein, called by TCRdb with MiXCR from the 5' RACE reads. Of 1.5 million to 2 million distinct CDR3 sequences listed, just under 50% are singletons. Sequenced: blood. The receptors shown here come from a woman in her thirties or forties in good health.

The sample holds a few counts of this clonotype. The chain carries TRBV29-1 and TRBJ2-5, with 9 bases fitting TRBD1. The CDR3 contains 12 residues. Per the germline V gene, CDR1 is SQVTM and CDR2 is ANQGSEA. Unmatched junction bases numbered 3, after V lost 3 bases and J lost 7 bases. CDR3 DNA sequence: TGCAGCGTTGACGAGACAGGGGGGACCCAGTACTTC. This sequence encodes CSVDETGGTQYF. Using reference TRBV29-1 and TRBJ2-5 for the parts outside the CDR3, the full variable domain is SAVISQKPSRDICQRGTSLTIQCQVDSQVTMMFWYRQQPGQSLTLIATANQGSEATYESGFVIDKFPISRPNLTFSTLTVSNMSPEDSSIYLCSVDETGGTQYFGPGTRLLVL.

The chain joins TRBV20-1 to TRBJ2-3, with 9 bases aligning to TRBD2. Losses at the gene ends were 1 base for V and 2 bases for J; bases not matched to a gene: 4. The CDR3 is 15 residues long. CDR1 and CDR2 from the germline V gene are DFQATT and SNEGSKA (reference sequence). In nucleotides, the CDR3 is TGCAGTGCTAGAGGGCTAGCGGGGTACACAGATACGCAGTATTTT. This encodes CSARGLAGYTDTQYF.

This chain uses TRBV3-1 with TRBJ1-2, with D uncertain. The CDR3 length is 14 residues. Trimming pared 0 bases from V and 9 bases from J, leaving 14 bases between. CDR1 and CDR2 (germline): LGHDT, YNNKEL (reference sequence). This chain's CDR3 is CASSQEDRPLSYTF. In nucleotides, the CDR3 is TGTGCCAGCAGCCAAGAGGACCGACCGCTAAGCTACACCTTC.

This chain joins TRBV6-2 or TRBV6-3 and TRBJ2-5, with 13 bases lining up with TRBD2. J lost 1 base, V lost 0 bases, and 2 bases had no gene match. Germline CDR1 and CDR2: MNHEY and SVGEGT. The CDR3 is 17 amino acids. CDR3 protein: CASSYSGLAGIQETQYF. In DNA, the CDR3 is TGTGCCAGCAGTTACTCGGGACTAGCGGGGATCCAAGAGACCCAGTACTTC.

The chain links TRBV6-2 or TRBV6-3 to TRBJ2-1, with D perhaps matching TRBD2 (5 bases). The CDR3 is 11 amino acids. V lost 6 bases and J 10 bases, leaving 10 bases between the germline ends. Germline CDR1 MNHEY, CDR2 SVGEGT. The CDR3 sequence: CASRRSGEQFF. The CDR3 DNA follows: TGTGCCAGCAGGCGATCGGGGGAGCAGTTCTTC.

In the case of this clonotype: This may stem from a read error, because a much larger clone lies one nucleotide away. The J gene is TRBJ2-3, the V gene TRBV15, with 8 bases lining up with TRBD1. This CDR3 has 15 amino acids. Trimming removed 5 bases from V and 4 bases from J; junction bases left unmatched: 8. The V gene's germline CDR1 is LNHNV and CDR2 YYDKDF (reference sequence). The CDR3 is CATSLDREWADTQYF. Written as DNA, the CDR3 is TGTGCCACCAGCCTGGACAGGGAATGGGCAGATACGCAGTATTTT.

The V and J genes are TRBV6-5 and TRBJ2-3; D remains unclear. V was shortened by 2 bases and J by 2 bases, with 5 bases between the two germline ends. Per germline, CDR1 MNHEY and CDR2 SVGAGI. This CDR3 comprises 13 residues. CDR3 loop: CASSYKLTDTQYF. The DNA of the CDR3 is TGTGCCAGCAGTTACAAGCTCACAGATACGCAGTATTTT.

This clonotype was recorded a few times. V gene TRBV27 combines with J gene TRBJ2-1, with 10 positions matching TRBD1. CDR3 size: 17 residues. CDR1 and CDR2 from the germline V gene are MNHEY and SMNVEV (reference sequence). Unmatched junction bases numbered 14, after V lost 4 bases and J lost 8 bases. This CDR3 is CASSSLSTGQGIHEQFF. In DNA, the CDR3 is TGTGCCAGCAGTTCATTAAGCACGGGACAGGGGATCCATGAGCAGTTCTTC.

This clonotype was seen a handful of times. This chain connects TRBV6-5 to TRBJ1-4, with D possibly matching TRBD1 (5 bases). The V gene lost 0 bases and the J gene lost 10 bases, with 9 bases spanning the gap. This CDR3 contains 13 residues. The germline gives CDR1 MNHEY, CDR2 SVGAGI. CDR3 nucleotide sequence: TGTGCCAGCAGTTACTCTTCTGGGGGAAAACTGTTTTTT. It specifies CASSYSSGGKLFF.

In regard to this clonotype: A much bigger clone sits one base away, suggesting this may be a read error. The CDR3 does not end in the conserved phenylalanine or tryptophan, so this is likely a read error. V and J are TRBV7-9 and TRBJ2-4; D uncertain. Trimming removed 1 base at V and 0 bases at J, with 7 bases between. The CDR3 consists of 15 residues. CDR1 is SEHNR, CDR2 FQNEAQ, per germline (reference sequence). The CDR3 sequence: CASSLDRIAKNIQYI. For the CDR3, the DNA is TGTGCCAGCAGCTTAGACAGAATAGCCAAAAACATTCAGTACATC.

This clonotype was picked up a small number of times. The chain recombines TRBV4-3 with TRBJ1-1; possibly TRBD1 for D (5 bases). The length of the CDR3 is 15 residues. V was shortened by 1 base and J by 0 bases, with 9 bases between the two germline ends. The V gene's germline CDR1 is LGHNA and CDR2 YSLEER. DNA of the CDR3: TGCGCCAGCAGCCAAGGGGAGGGGTTGAACACTGAAGCTTTCTTT. Its translation is CASSQGEGLNTEAFF.

This chain joins TRBV6-1 and TRBJ1-2; the D gene is possibly TRBD1 (5 bases). Germline CDR1 MNHNS, CDR2 SASEGT. This CDR3 has 16 residues. V shed 6 bases and J shed 6 bases, with 23 bases lying between them. CDR3 loop: CASRPDLQATWDGYTF. CDR3 sequence (DNA): TGTGCCAGCAGACCCGACCTACAGGCCACGTGGGATGGCTACACCTTC.

In this sample, this clonotype turned up a few times. The chain combines TRBV29-1 with TRBJ2-5; D uncertain. Germline assignment: CDR1 SQVTM and CDR2 ANQGSEA. This CDR3 contains 13 residues. V lost 4 bases to trimming and J lost 2 bases, with 11 bases between them. In nucleotides, the CDR3 is TGCAGCGTTGTACGATGGGCTCAAGAGACCCAGTACTTC. Translated, it gives CSVVRWAQETQYF.

The genes are TRBV10-3 and TRBJ2-4, with TRBD1 matching 7 bases. Matching the DNA end better, TRBJ2-7 makes the J call doubtful. Germline lookup yields CDR1 ENHRY and CDR2 SYGVKD. CDR3 length: 14 residues. The CDR3 here is CAISAGTASYEQYF. CDR3 nucleotide sequence: TGTGCCATCAGTGCAGGGACAGCCTCCTACGAGCAGTACTTC.

The chain employs TRBV14 and TRBJ2-1, with D possibly matching TRBD1 (7 bases). Germline V gene sequence: CDR1 SGHDN, CDR2 FVKESK. With 2 bases removed from V and 5 bases from J, the gap between germline ends came to 16 bases. The CDR3 runs 16 residues. In DNA form, the CDR3 reads TGTGCCAGCAGCCAATCCAGGGGGACTGTAAACAATGAGCAGTTCTTC. Translated: CASSQSRGTVNNEQFF.

This clonotype has a handful of counts. This chain connects TRBV11-2 to TRBJ2-1; D is unclear. The V and J ends lost 4 bases and 5 bases respectively, with 15 bases between them. The CDR3 runs 15 residues. Germline CDR1 reads SGHAT; CDR2 reads FQNNGV. In DNA form, the CDR3 reads TGTGCCAGCAGCTCATTGGGCCTACAAAACAATGAGCAGTTCTTC. It is translated as CASSSLGLQNNEQFF. The full variable domain, its missing parts supplied by reference TRBV11-2 and TRBJ2-1, is EAGVAQSPRYKIIEKRQSVAFWCNPISGHATLYWYQQILGQGPKLLIQFQNNGVVDDSQLPKDRFSAERLKGVDSTLKIQPAKLEDSAVYLCASSSLGLQNNEQFFGPGTRLTVL.

V usage is TRBV20-1 and J usage is TRBJ2-1, with TRBD2 identical over 9 bases. Germline lookup yields CDR1 DFQATT and CDR2 SNEGSKA (reference sequence). There are 16 residues in the CDR3. V shed 1 base and J 2 bases; nucleotides not matched to a gene: 6. DNA of the CDR3: TGCAGTGCTAGAGCCCCAGCGGGAGGCCCCTACAATGAGCAGTTCTTC. It specifies CSARAPAGGPYNEQFF.

This chain joins TRBV9 and TRBJ1-5; D remains ambiguous. Between the trimmed V and J ends, which lost 3 bases and 7 bases, there was a span of 11 bases. CDR3 length: 13 amino acids. Germline V gives CDR1 SGDLS, CDR2 YYNGEE. CDR3 sequence: CASSARTSQPQHF. CDR3 DNA sequence: TGTGCCAGCAGCGCTCGGACGTCCCAGCCCCAGCATTTT. Full variable domain (remainder filled in from reference TRBV9 and TRBJ1-5): DSGVTQTPKHLITATGQRVTLRCSPRSGDLSVYWYQQSLDQGLQFLIQYYNGEERAKGNILERFSAQQFPDLHSELNLSSLELGDSALYFCASSARTSQPQHFGDGTRLSIL.

This clonotype appeared a few times. This rearrangement joins TRBV5-1 to TRBJ2-1, with TRBD1 as a possible D gene (6 bases). The CDR3 consists of 14 residues. Trimming removed 3 bases at V and 6 bases at J, with 13 bases between. Germline V lookup: CDR1 SGHRS, CDR2 YFSETQ. CDR3 residues: CASSSTQGPNEQFF. The DNA for the CDR3 is TGCGCCAGCAGCTCTACACAGGGCCCCAATGAGCAGTTCTTC.

The sample holds one count of this clonotype. Relative to the germline gene, one junction end is altered; a read error may explain this. The V and J genes are TRBV6-5 and TRBJ2-3; 11 bases align to TRBD2. Germline V gene lookup returns CDR1 MNHEY and CDR2 SVGAGI. This CDR3 region has 17 residues. The CDR3 region is CASSDSSLAGVLDTQYF. In nucleotides, the CDR3 is TGTGCCAGCAGTGACTCCTCACTAGCGGGGGTATTAGATACGCAGTATTTT.

This clonotype occurred many times. The V gene is TRBV7-2, the J gene TRBJ2-6; either TRBD1 or TRBD2 may fit D (6 bases each). Trimming pared 1 base from V and 1 base from J, leaving 8 bases between. This CDR3 contains 16 residues. Germline lookup yields CDR1 SGHTA and CDR2 FQGNSA. The CDR3 nucleotides read TGTGCCAGCAGCTTAGTAGGGGGGTCTGGGGCCAACGTCCTGACTTTC. Translated, it gives CASSLVGGSGANVLTF.

The chain is built from TRBV7-2 and TRBJ2-3; D unresolved. Germline CDR1 and CDR2: SGHTA and FQGNSA. This CDR3 region has 15 residues. The ends were cut back, 3 bases at V and 2 bases at J, with 12 bases in the middle. CDR3 coding DNA: TGTGCCAGCAGCTTCAGCAGGAGATACACAGATACGCAGTATTTT. Amino acid sequence: CASSFSRRYTDTQYF.

The count of this clonotype is one. The chain employs TRBV29-1 and TRBJ2-1, with D possibly TRBD1 on 5 matching bases. The V gene lost 7 bases and the J gene lost 4 bases, with 17 bases spanning the gap. Germline V CDR1 and CDR2: SQVTM, ANQGSEA. CDR3 length equals 14 residues. CDR3 loop: CSAPDPKGYNEQFF. The CDR3 DNA reads as TGCAGCGCCCCGGACCCAAAGGGGTACAATGAGCAGTTCTTC.

The CDR3 is CASSRQGATYEQYF. In DNA form, the CDR3 reads TGTGCCAGCAGCCGTCAGGGGGCGACCTACGAGCAGTACTTC. V and J are TRBV3-1 and TRBJ2-7; 8 bases align to TRBD1. V shed 4 bases, J shed 2 bases, and the junction held 4 bases outside the gene matches. The CDR3 is 14 residues long. Germline loops: CDR1 LGHDT, CDR2 YNNKEL (reference sequence).

The chain joins TRBV5-1 to TRBJ2-5; D perhaps matches TRBD2 (6 bases). The germline CDR1 and CDR2 sequences are SGHRS and YFSETQ. Trimming pared 6 bases from V and 8 bases from J, leaving 23 bases between. The length of the CDR3 is 15 residues. Written as DNA, the CDR3 is TGCGCCAGCATCGAGGGCGGGACCACCTTTGACACCCAGTACTTC. Translating gives CASIEGGTTFDTQYF.

In this sample, this clonotype turned up a few times. The J gene is TRBJ2-7, the V gene TRBV12-3 or TRBV12-4; D is ambiguous. This CDR3 has 13 amino acids. With 5 bases removed from V and 3 bases from J, the gap between germline ends came to 11 bases. CDR3 sequence: CASSVGPGYEQYF. In DNA form, the CDR3 reads TGTGCCAGCAGTGTAGGTCCGGGCTACGAGCAGTACTTC.

There are a few counts of this clonotype. J is TRBJ2-5 and V is TRBV4-3; maybe TRBD1 (6 bases). Germline CDR1 reads LGHNA; CDR2 reads YSLEER. The CDR3 sequence is 15 residues long. Trimming took off 1 base at V and 3 bases at J, with 12 bases between the two ends. Here the CDR3 DNA reads TGCGCCAGCAGCCAAGGGGCCGGACAGAAAGAGACCCAGTACTTC. It yields the protein CASSQGAGQKETQYF.

The V call is TRBV28, the J call TRBJ2-1; D is possibly TRBD1 or TRBD2 (6 bases each). V was cut by 2 bases and J by 7 bases, with 18 bases left in between. The CDR3 spans 16 residues. From germline, CDR1 is MDHEN and CDR2 SYDVKM. The DNA for the CDR3 is TGTGCCAGCAGTTTAGGGGGCGCGGGGCCAGATAATGAGCAGTTCTTC. The encoded protein is CASSLGGAGPDNEQFF.